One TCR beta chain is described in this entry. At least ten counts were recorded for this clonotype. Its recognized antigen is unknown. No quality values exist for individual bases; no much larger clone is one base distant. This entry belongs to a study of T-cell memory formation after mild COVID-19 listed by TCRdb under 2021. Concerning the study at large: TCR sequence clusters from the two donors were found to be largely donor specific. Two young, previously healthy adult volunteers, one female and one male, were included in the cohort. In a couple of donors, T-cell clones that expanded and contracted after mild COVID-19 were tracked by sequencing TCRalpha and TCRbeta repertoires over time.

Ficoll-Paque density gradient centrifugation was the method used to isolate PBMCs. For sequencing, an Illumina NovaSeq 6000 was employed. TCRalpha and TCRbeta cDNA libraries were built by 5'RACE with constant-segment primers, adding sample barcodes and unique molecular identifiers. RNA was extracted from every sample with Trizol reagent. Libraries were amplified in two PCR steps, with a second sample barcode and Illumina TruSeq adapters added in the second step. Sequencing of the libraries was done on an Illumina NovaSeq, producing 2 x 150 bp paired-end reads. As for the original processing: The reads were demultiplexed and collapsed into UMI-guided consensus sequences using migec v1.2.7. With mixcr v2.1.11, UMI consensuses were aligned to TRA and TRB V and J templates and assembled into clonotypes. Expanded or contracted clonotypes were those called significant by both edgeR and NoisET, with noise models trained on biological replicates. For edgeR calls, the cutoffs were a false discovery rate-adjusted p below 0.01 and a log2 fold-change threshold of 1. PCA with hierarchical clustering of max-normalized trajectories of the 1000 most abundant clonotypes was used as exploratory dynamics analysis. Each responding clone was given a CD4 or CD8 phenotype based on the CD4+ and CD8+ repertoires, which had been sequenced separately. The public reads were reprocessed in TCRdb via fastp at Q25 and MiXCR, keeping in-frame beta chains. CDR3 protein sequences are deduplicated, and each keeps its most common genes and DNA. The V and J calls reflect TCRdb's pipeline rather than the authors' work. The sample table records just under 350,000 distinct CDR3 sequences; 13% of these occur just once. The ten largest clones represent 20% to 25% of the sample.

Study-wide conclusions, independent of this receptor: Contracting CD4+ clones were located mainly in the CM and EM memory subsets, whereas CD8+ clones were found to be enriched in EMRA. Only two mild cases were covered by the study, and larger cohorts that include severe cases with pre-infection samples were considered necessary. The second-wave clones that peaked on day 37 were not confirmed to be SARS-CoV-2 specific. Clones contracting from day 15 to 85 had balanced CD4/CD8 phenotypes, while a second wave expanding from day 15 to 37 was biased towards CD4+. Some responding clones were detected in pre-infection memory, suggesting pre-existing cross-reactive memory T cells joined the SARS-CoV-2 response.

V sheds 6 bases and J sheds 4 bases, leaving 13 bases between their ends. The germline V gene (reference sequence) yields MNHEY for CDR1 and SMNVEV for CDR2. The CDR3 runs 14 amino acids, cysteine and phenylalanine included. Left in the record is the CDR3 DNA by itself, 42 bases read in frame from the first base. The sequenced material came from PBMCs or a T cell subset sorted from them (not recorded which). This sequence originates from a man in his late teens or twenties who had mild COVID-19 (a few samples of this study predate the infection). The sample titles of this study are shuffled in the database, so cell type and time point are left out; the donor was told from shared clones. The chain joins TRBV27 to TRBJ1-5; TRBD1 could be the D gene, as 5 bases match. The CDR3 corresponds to CASSLGVGNQPQHF. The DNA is TGTGCCAGCAGCTTAGGGGTCGGGAATCAGCCCCAGCATTTT.